Presented here are 22 T cell receptor beta chains from one specimen sequenced in a study of tumor-infiltrating lymphocytes in primary liver carcinoma. From approximately 550 ng of total RNA, TCR beta-specific cDNA was reverse-transcribed using a constant-region primer. Library construction for TCR beta comprised three nested multiplex PCR rounds performed with slightly modified ARM-PCR. TRBV1-TRBV30 forward and Cbeta reverse primers drove the first two approximately 11-cycle rounds. TCRdb processed the multiplex PCR reads anew with MiXCR; each CDR3 protein has one entry. The sample consists of about 320,000 distinct CDR3 sequences, less than 75% of them appearing once. Germline DNA was also extracted, with blood RNA taken from unsorted whole blood. The sample comprised peripheral blood. The receptors originated from a man aged 40-55 years with primary liver carcinoma and hepatitis B virus infection.

The genes are TRBV21-1 and TRBJ2-7; TRBD1, the D gene given by the table, was not confirmed from the DNA. TRBV21-1 is marked as a pseudogene. The CDR3 totals 16 residues. CDR3 coding DNA: TGTGCCAGCAGCAACTTTTTAACAGGGGGCCTAAAGGAGCAGTACTTC. It yields the protein CASSNFLTGGLKEQYF.

As concerns this clonotype: The junction departs from germline at one end; a sequencing error may be responsible. The rearrangement uses TRBV12-3 or TRBV12-4 and TRBJ2-1; D uncertain. CDR3 length equals 13 residues. CDR3 in DNA: TGTGCCAGCAGTTTGTCCAGCTACATTGAGCAGTTCTTC. Translated, it gives CASSLSSYIEQFF.

This chain connects TRBV10-3 to TRBJ2-2, with 12 positions matching TRBD2. Germline-derived CDR1 and CDR2 are ENHRY and SYGVKD. CDR3 length: 15 residues. The V segment lost 9 bases and the J segment 5 bases; nucleotides outside the gene matches: 7. The CDR3 DNA is TGTGCCATGACTAGCGGGGGAGTAGGGACCGGGGAGCTGTTTTTT. This encodes CAMTSGGVGTGELFF.

Note on this clonotype: A read error may account for a junction end that differs from germline. V gene TRBV12-3 or TRBV12-4 combines with J gene TRBJ1-1; TRBD1 is a possible D gene (5 bases). The CDR3 has 13 amino acids. The CDR3 coding sequence is TGTGTCAGCAATACGGACGGGGGCACTGAAGCTTTCTTT. Amino acids: CVSNTDGGTEAFF.

This clonotype has just a few counts. Given a much more abundant clone one base away, this may be a read error. The genes are TRBV12-3 or TRBV12-4 and TRBJ2-1; D ambiguous. CDR3 size: 12 residues. For the CDR3, the DNA is TGTGTCAGCAGTTTAGGGTACAATGAGCAGTTCTTC. Translation: CVSSLGYNEQFF.

This clonotype was seen many times. This rearrangement joins TRBV11-2 to TRBJ2-5; 16 nucleotides line up with TRBD2. In germline, CDR1 is SGHAT, CDR2 FQNNGV. CDR3 length: 18 amino acids. The ends lost 4 bases at V and 5 bases at J; junction bases unmatched: 10. The CDR3 region has the DNA TGTGCCAGCAGCTCCACGGGACTAGCGGGAGGGAGTGTCGAGACCCAGTACTTC. It is translated as CASSSTGLAGGSVETQYF.

The J gene is TRBJ1-4, the V gene TRBV28, with a possible D match to TRBD1 (5 bases). Trimming shortened V by 6 bases and J by 8 bases, and 16 bases separated the two germline ends. This CDR3 region has 14 residues. The germline V gene has CDR1 MDHEN and CDR2 SYDVKM. CDR3 DNA sequence: TGTGCCAGCAGACTCACAGGCCCTTCCGAAAAACTGTTTTTT. Protein sequence: CASRLTGPSEKLFF. The complete variable domain, with remaining parts taken from reference TRBV28 and TRBJ1-4, reads DVKVTQSSRYLVKRTGEKVFLECVQDMDHENMFWYRQDPGLGLRLIYFSYDVKMKEKGDIPEGYSVSREKKERFSLILESASTNQTSMYLCASRLTGPSEKLFFGSGTQLSVL.

A remark on this clonotype: This may be a read error: a much more frequent sequence differs by one nucleotide. The chain is built from TRBV6-1 and TRBJ1-5; the D is unclear. Germline V gives CDR1 MNHNS, CDR2 SASEGT. The CDR3 consists of 14 residues. Deletions cut 3 bases from V and 3 bases from J, with 9 bases between. The CDR3 DNA reads TGTGCCAGCAGTGATCTCGGAGACAATCAGCCCCAGCATTTT. This translates into CASSDLGDNQPQHF.

The sample holds one count of this clonotype. This chain connects TRBV11-3 to TRBJ2-1, with TRBD2 matching 7 bases. The V gene's germline CDR1 is SGHNT and CDR2 YENEEA. The CDR3 has 15 residues. J was trimmed by 5 bases and V by 4 bases; bases with no gene match: 8. The CDR3 sequence: CASSSRAGANNEQFF. The CDR3 DNA reads as TGTGCCAGCAGCTCGAGGGCGGGAGCCAACAATGAGCAGTTCTTC.

This clonotype has a count of ten or more. V is TRBV12-3 or TRBV12-4 and J is TRBJ2-5, with 10 positions matching TRBD1. The CDR3 totals 14 residues. J was trimmed by 4 bases and V by 5 bases; bases with no gene match: 4. CDR3 sequence (DNA): TGTGCCAGCAGTCCGACAGGGGGCTTAGAGACCCAGTACTTC. It yields the protein CASSPTGGLETQYF.

A few counts support this clonotype. This chain joins TRBV18 and TRBJ1-5; the D is unclear. V was cut by 0 bases and J by 4 bases, with 10 bases left in between. Germline values: CDR1 KGHSH, CDR2 LQKENI. The length of the CDR3 is 15 residues. CDR3 loop: CASSPPGAANQPQHF. The CDR3 nucleotides read TGTGCCAGCTCACCACCGGGAGCGGCGAATCAGCCCCAGCATTTT.

Ten or more counts support this clonotype. CDR3 in amino acids: CASSLASGITDTQYF. The CDR3, as DNA: TGTGCCAGCAGCTTAGCCAGCGGGATAACAGATACGCAGTATTTT. The gene calls are TRBV11-1 and TRBJ2-3; 7 nucleotides match TRBD2. V lost 0 bases and J lost 3; bases outside the gene matches: 3. The CDR3 is 15 residues long. The germline V gene encodes CDR1 SGHAT and CDR2 FQDESV (reference sequence).

Note on this clonotype: A read error may produce the germline difference seen at one junction end. The chain recombines TRBV14 with TRBJ2-1, with 9 positions matching TRBD1. Germline loops: CDR1 SGHDN, CDR2 FVKESK. The CDR3 length is 17 residues. CDR3 amino acids: CTSSQEGQGTGYYEQFF. DNA for the CDR3: TGTACCAGCAGCCAAGAGGGTCAGGGGACAGGGTACTATGAGCAGTTCTTC.

The rearrangement uses TRBV2 and TRBJ2-5, with D unresolved. Germline-derived CDR1 and CDR2 are SNHLY and FYNNEI. Trimming shortened V by 7 bases and J by 5 bases, and 8 bases separated the two germline ends. The CDR3 is 11 amino acids. Written as DNA, the CDR3 is TGTGCCAGCATAAGTTGGGAGACCCAGTACTTC. Residues: CASISWETQYF.

In its sample, this clonotype was seen a few times. CDR3 residues: CASSRQGAITGELFF. CDR3 nucleotides: TGTGCCAGCAGCAGACAGGGGGCGATCACCGGGGAGCTGTTTTTT. This sequence joins TRBV6-5 and TRBJ2-2; 10 bases line up with TRBD1. The V and J ends lost 6 bases and 4 bases, in that order; junction bases with no gene match: 5. The V gene's germline CDR1 is MNHEY and CDR2 SVGAGI. The CDR3 is 15 amino acids.

Worth noting for this clonotype: Since a much larger clone is just one base distant, this may be a read error. The chain uses TRBV6-5 and TRBJ2-7; possible D gene TRBD1, 5 bases. Germline V CDR1 and CDR2: MNHEY, SVGAGI. V lost 10 bases and J 3 bases, leaving 16 bases between the germline ends. This CDR3 spans 13 amino acids. The CDR3 DNA reads as TGTGCCAACAGAGGTCTCGACAGCTACGAGCAGTACTTC. Encoded protein: CANRGLDSYEQYF.

Only a few counts were recorded for this clonotype. The V call is TRBV12-3 or TRBV12-4, the J call TRBJ1-1; no clear D. Trimming shortened V by 4 bases and J by 5 bases, and 20 bases separated the two germline ends. This CDR3 is 16 amino acids long. The CDR3 region has the DNA TGTGCCAGCAGTTCCCTGCCACGGGTAGTAAATACTGAAGCTTTCTTT. Translating gives CASSSLPRVVNTEAFF.

The chain recombines TRBV11-1 with TRBJ2-7; the D is unclear. The CDR3 length is 13 residues. Germline assignment: CDR1 SGHAT and CDR2 FQDESV (reference sequence). Between the trimmed V and J ends, which lost 5 bases and 5 bases, there was a span of 13 bases. CDR3 nucleotides: TGTGCCAGCAGCCTTGGATTAGACCACGAGCAGTACTTC. This gives the protein CASSLGLDHEQYF.

A note on this clonotype: Compared with germline, one end of the junction differs, possibly owing to a read error. The genes are TRBV5-4 and TRBJ1-1; D is perhaps TRBD1 (5 bases). CDR1 is SGHNT, CDR2 YYREEE, per germline (reference sequence). This CDR3 has 14 amino acids. Written as DNA, the CDR3 is TGTGCCAGCAGCAAGGAAGGGACGAACGCTGAAGCTTTCTTT. Translating it yields CASSKEGTNAEAFF.

J is TRBJ1-5 and V is TRBV30, with D tentatively TRBD1 (6 bases). V lost 3 bases to trimming and J lost 6 bases, with 15 bases between them. CDR1 and CDR2 (germline): GTSNPN, SVGIG (reference sequence). The CDR3 consists of 14 residues. The CDR3 nucleotides are TGTGCCTGGAGCGAAGGACAGTACAGTCAGCCCCAGCATTTT. This sequence encodes CAWSEGQYSQPQHF.

In regard to this clonotype: A junction end diverges from the germline sequence, so it may reflect a read error. This chain uses TRBV6-5 with TRBJ2-7, with D hard to call. Germline V gene sequence: CDR1 MNHEY, CDR2 SVGAGI. This CDR3 contains 14 residues. The chain's CDR3 is CASGYNRSSYEQYF. The CDR3 DNA reads TGTGCCAGCGGTTACAATCGGTCCTCCTACGAGCAGTACTTC.

The sample holds one count of this clonotype. A much larger clonotype is one base distant, so this may be a read error. J is TRBJ2-1 and V is TRBV6-5; D is uncertain. The length of the CDR3 is 11 residues. Per the germline V gene, CDR1 is MNHEY and CDR2 is SVGAGI. The DNA for the CDR3 is TGTGCAGAAATCAGTTCGAATGAGCAGTTCTTC. Amino acid sequence: CAEISSNEQFF.